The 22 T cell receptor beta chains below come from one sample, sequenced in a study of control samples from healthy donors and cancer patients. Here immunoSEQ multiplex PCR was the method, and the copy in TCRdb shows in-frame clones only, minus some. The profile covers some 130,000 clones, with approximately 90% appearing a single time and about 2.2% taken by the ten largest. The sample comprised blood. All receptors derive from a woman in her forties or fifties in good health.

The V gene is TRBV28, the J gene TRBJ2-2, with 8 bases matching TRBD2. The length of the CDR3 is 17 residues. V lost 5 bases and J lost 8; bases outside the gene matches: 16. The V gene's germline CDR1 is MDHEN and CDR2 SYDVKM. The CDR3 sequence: CASSGVSGGVLSGELFF. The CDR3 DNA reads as TGTGCCAGCAGTGGGGTTTCGGGAGGGGTTCTCTCGGGGGAGCTGTTTTTT.

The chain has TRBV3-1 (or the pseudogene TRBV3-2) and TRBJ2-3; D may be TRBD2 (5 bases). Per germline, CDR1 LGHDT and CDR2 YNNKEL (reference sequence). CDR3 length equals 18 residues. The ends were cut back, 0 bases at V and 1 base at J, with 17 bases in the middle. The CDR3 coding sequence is TGTGCCAGCAGCCAAGATACTATACTGAGGGCCCGCACAGATACGCAGTATTTT. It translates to CASSQDTILRARTDTQYF.

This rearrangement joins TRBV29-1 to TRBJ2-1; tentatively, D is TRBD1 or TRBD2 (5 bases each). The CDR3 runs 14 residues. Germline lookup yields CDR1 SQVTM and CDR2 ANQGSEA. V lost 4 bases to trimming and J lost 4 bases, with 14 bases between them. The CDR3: CSVAGGDRYNEQFF. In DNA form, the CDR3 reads TGCAGCGTTGCTGGGGGAGATCGGTACAATGAGCAGTTCTTC.

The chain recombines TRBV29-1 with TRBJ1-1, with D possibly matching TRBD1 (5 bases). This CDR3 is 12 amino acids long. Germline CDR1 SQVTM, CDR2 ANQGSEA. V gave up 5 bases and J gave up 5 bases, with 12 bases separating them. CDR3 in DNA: TGCAGCGTTTACGGCAGGGATACTGAAGCTTTCTTT. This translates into CSVYGRDTEAFF.

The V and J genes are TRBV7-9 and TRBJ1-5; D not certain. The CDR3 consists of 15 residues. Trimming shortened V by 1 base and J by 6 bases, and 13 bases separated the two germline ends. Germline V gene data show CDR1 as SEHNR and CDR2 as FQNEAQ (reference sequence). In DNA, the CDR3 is TGTGCCAGCAGCTTAGGAGGGAGGCAAAGTCAGCCCCAGCATTTT. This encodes CASSLGGRQSQPQHF.

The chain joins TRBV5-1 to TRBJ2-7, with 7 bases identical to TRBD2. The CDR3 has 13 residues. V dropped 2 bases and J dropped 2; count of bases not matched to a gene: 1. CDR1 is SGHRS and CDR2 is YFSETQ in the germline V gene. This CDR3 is CASSFRGAYEQYF. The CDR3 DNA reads TGCGCCAGCAGCTTCCGGGGGGCCTACGAGCAGTACTTC.

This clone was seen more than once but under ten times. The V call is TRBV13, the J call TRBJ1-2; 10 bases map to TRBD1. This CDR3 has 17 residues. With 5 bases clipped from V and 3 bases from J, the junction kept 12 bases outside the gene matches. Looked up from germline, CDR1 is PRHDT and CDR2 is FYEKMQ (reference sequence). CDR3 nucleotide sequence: TGTGCCAGCAGCCCAACAAACTTTGGGACAGGGGACTATGGCTACACCTTC. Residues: CASSPTNFGTGDYGYTF.

DNA for the CDR3: TGCGCCAGCAGCATTGGCGGACTAGCGGGATCTGGCACAGATACGCAGTATTTT. Protein sequence: CASSIGGLAGSGTDTQYF. The rearrangement joins TRBV5-1 to TRBJ2-3; TRBD2 matches 12 bases. The V gene end was trimmed by 4 bases and the J gene end by 1 base; junction bases not matched to a gene: 10. The CDR3 has 18 residues. Per the germline V gene, CDR1 is SGHRS and CDR2 is YFSETQ.

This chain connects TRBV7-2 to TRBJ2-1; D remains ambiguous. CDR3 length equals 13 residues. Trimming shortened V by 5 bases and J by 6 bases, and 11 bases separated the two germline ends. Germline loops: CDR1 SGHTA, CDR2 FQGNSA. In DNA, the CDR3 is TGTGCCAGCAGCCCAGGCCCGGCCAATGAGCAGTTCTTC. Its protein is CASSPGPANEQFF.

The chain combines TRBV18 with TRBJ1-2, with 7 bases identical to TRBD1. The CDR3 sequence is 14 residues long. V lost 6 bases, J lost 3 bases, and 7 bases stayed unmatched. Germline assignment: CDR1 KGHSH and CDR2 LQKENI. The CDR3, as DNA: TGTGCCAGCTCGGATCAGGGGGTGGACTATGGCTACACCTTC. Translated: CASSDQGVDYGYTF.

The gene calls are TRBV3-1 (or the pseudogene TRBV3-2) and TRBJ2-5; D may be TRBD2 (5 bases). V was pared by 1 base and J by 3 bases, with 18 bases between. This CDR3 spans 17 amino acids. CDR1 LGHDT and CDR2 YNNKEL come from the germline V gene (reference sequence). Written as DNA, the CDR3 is TGTGCCAGCAGCCAAGGGAGGTCGCGGACGTTTAAAGAGACCCAGTACTTC. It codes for CASSQGRSRTFKETQYF.

The CDR3 reads CASRGNTEAFF. The CDR3 DNA follows: TGTGCTTCGCGGGGAAATACTGAAGCTTTCTTT. The chain links TRBV30 to TRBJ1-1, with D uncertain. The length of the CDR3 is 11 residues. Germline values: CDR1 GTSNPN, CDR2 SVGIG (reference sequence). Using reference TRBV30 and TRBJ1-1 for the parts outside the CDR3, the full variable domain is SQTIHQWPATLVQPVGSPLSLECTVEGTSNPNLYWYRQAAGRGLQLLFYSVGIGQISSEVPQNLSASRPQDRQFILSSKKLLLSDSGFYLCASRGNTEAFFGQGTRLTVV.

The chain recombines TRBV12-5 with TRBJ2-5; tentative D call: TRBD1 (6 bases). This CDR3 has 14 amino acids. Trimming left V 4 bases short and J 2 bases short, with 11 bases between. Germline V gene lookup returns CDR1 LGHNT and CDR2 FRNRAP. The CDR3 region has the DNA TGTGCTAGTGGTTCACAGGGAGAGCAAGAGACCCAGTACTTC. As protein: CASGSQGEQETQYF.

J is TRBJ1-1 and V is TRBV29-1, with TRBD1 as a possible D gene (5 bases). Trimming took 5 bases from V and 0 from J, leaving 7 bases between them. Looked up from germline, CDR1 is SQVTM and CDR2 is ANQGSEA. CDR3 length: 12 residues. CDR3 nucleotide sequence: TGCAGCGTTCAGGGAGTGAACACTGAAGCTTTCTTT. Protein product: CSVQGVNTEAFF.

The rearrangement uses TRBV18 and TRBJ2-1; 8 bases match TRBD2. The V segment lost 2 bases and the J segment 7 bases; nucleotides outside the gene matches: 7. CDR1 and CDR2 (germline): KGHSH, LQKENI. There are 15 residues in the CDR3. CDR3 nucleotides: TGTGCCAGCTCACCATCAGCGGGAGCTGGTAATGAGCAGTTCTTC. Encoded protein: CASSPSAGAGNEQFF. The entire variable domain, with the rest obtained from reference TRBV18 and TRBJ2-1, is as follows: NAGVMQNPRHLVRRRGQEARLRCSPMKGHSHVYWYRQLPEEGLKFMVYLQKENIIDESGMPKERFSAEFPKEGPSILRIQQVVRGDSAAYFCASSPSAGAGNEQFFGPGTRLTVL.

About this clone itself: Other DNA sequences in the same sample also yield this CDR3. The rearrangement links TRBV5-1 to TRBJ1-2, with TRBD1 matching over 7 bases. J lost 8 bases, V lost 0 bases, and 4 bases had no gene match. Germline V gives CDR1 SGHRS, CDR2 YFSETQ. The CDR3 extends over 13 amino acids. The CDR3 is CASSLEGAGGYTF. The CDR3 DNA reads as TGCGCCAGCAGCTTGGAGGGGGCGGGGGGCTACACCTTC.

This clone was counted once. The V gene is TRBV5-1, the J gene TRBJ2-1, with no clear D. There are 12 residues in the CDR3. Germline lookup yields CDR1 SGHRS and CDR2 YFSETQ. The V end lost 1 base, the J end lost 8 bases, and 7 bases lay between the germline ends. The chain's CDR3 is CASSLFPHEQFF. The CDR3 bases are TGCGCCAGCAGCTTGTTTCCCCATGAGCAGTTCTTC.

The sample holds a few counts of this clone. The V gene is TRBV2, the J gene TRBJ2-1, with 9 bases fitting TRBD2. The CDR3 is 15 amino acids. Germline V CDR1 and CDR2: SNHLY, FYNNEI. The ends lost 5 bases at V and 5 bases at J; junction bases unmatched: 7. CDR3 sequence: CASSFLGLANNEQFF. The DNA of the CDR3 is TGTGCCAGCAGTTTTCTGGGACTAGCCAACAATGAGCAGTTCTTC.

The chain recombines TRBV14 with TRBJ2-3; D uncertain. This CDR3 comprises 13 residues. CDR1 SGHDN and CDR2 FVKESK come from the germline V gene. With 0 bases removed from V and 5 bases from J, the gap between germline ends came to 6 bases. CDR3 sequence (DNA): TGTGCCAGCAGCCAAGATCGGTTAGATACGCAGTATTTT. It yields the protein CASSQDRLDTQYF.

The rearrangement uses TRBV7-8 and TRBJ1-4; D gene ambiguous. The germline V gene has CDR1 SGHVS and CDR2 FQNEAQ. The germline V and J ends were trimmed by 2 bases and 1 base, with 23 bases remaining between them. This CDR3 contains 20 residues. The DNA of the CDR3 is TGTGCCAGCAGCTTAAATCCGGGATCTCCCCTCGAAGGAACTAATGAAAAACTGTTTTTT. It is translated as CASSLNPGSPLEGTNEKLFF.

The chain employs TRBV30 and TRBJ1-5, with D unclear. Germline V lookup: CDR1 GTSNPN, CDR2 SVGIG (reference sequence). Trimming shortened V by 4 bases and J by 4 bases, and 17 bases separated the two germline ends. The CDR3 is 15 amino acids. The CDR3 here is CAWTQKASQNQPQHF. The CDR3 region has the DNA TGTGCCTGGACCCAGAAGGCCAGCCAAAATCAGCCCCAGCATTTT.

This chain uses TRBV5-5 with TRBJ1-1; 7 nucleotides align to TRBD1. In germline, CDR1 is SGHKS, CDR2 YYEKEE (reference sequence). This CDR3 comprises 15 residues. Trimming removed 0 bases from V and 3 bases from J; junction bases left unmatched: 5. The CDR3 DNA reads TGTGCCAGCAGCTTGGGTGGGACAGCTTACACTGAAGCTTTCTTT. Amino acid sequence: CASSLGGTAYTEAFF.